This T cell receptor (beta chain) came from a study of shared clonotypes between healthy human individuals. Study conclusions and caveats: Across subsets, estimated richness was generally greater for naive than for memory populations.

Every donor, a Caucasian adult, lived in Nashville, Tennessee. Remarks on this clone: Its antigen is still unknown.

Per the original methods: With immunoSEQ giving junction-only sequences and no quality scores, filtering differed. Using immunoSEQ multiplex PCR, the repertoire was profiled, and TCRdb retains in-frame clones only, with some absent. V, J and clone size were drawn from that table, and D and trimming were deduced from the DNA. The sample records 1 million to 1.2 million clones, 70% to 85% being singletons. The specimen sequenced was memory CD4+ T cells from PBMCs. As for subset: CD45RA-negative fraction. This sequence originates from a young man in good health. Some clones in this sample may be carry-over from other donors' samples.

The CDR3 DNA follows: TGTGCCAGCAGTGAAGCCCCGGGAGGCCCCTACGAGCAGTACTTC. Its protein is CASSEAPGGPYEQYF. The rearrangement links TRBV6-1 to TRBJ2-7; 7 bases agree with TRBD2. The junction had 4 bases not matched to a gene; V was cut back by 0 bases and J by 2 bases. There are 15 residues in the CDR3. Germline loops: CDR1 MNHNS, CDR2 SASEGT.